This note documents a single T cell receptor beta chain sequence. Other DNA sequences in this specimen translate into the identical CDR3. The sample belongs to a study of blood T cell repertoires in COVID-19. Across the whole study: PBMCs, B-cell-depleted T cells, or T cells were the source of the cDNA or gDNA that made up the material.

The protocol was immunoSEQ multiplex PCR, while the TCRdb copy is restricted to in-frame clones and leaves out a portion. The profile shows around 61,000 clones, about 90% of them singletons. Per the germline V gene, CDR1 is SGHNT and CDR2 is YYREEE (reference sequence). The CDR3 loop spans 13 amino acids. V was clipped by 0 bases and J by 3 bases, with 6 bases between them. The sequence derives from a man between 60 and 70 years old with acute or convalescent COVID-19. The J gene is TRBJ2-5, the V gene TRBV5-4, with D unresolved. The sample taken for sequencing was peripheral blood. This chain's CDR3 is CASSLAVEETQYF. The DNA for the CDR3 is TGTGCCAGCAGCTTGGCCGTCGAAGAGACCCAGTACTTC.